The clone carrying this TCR beta chain occurred a few times. Its antigen is currently unknown. The CDR3 consists of 12 residues. Looked up from germline, CDR1 is LGHNT and CDR2 is FRNRAP. V lost 1 base, J lost 3 bases, and 3 bases lay in between. The PCR had 60 Vbeta and 13 Jbeta primers. Sequencing used immunoSEQ multiplex PCR; TCRdb keeps in-frame clones, though not all of them. The sample includes about 180,000 clones, 79% seen only once; the top ten take 0.69%. This sample stems from a study of cytomegalovirus exposure and HLA in healthy donors. Study-wide results and limits: Some V segments (TRBV6-2 and TRBV6-3 among them) were excluded as indistinguishable. Based on reports, TCR beta sequences accurately predicted HLA-A and HLA-B alleles for most subjects.

The chain uses TRBV12-5 and TRBJ1-1; no reliable D call. The clonotype comes from a woman in her thirties or forties in good health and CMV-seronegative. The sequencing input was PBMCs. Here the CDR3 DNA reads TGTGCTAGTGGTTTGGCAGACACTGAAGCTTTCTTT. This gives the protein CASGLADTEAFF.